The rows below give T cell receptor beta chains drawn from one sample of a study of T cells in Graves' hyperthyroidism and ophthalmopathy. TCRdb re-analysed the multiplex PCR reads in MiXCR, keeping a single row per CDR3 protein. The table has fewer than 400,000 distinct CDR3 sequences, around 16% seen once; the top ten hold roughly 25%. Sequencing input: blood. These receptor sequences come from a woman aged 18-29 years with Graves' hyperthyroidism that later progressed to Graves' ophthalmopathy. The CDR3 runs from the conserved cysteine through the conserved F or W. D genes are given only for firm matches. Size is stated for part of the rows, as once, few or many counts, or as a class when the clone is expanded.

j_gene: TRBJ2-5
abundance: -
v_gene: TRBV7-2
d_gene: -
CDR3nt: TGTGCCAGCAGCTTAGCTGGTTTCGAGACCCAGTACTTC
CDR3aa: CASSLAGFETQYF

j_gene: TRBJ2-3
abundance: few
v_gene: TRBV30
d_gene: -
CDR3nt: TGTGCCTACCGCGGGAGCACAGATACGCAGTATTTT
CDR3aa: CAYRGSTDTQYF

j_gene: TRBJ2-5
abundance: few
v_gene: TRBV7-9
d_gene: -
CDR3nt: TGTGCCAGCAGCAGGGGGGCTAGCGGCCAAGAGACCCAGTACTTC
CDR3aa: CASSRGASGQETQYF

j_gene: TRBJ2-2
abundance: few
v_gene: TRBV20-1
d_gene: TRBD2
CDR3nt: TGCAGTGCTAGAGAATCGACTAGCGGTAACACCGGGGAGCTGTTTTTT
CDR3aa: CSARESTSGNTGELFF

j_gene: TRBJ2-7
abundance: many
v_gene: TRBV24-1
d_gene: -
CDR3nt: TGTGCCACCACTTTGGGCAGGGAGCAGTACTTC
CDR3aa: CATTLGREQYF

j_gene: TRBJ2-7
abundance: few
v_gene: TRBV9
d_gene: -
CDR3nt: TGTGCCAGCAGCGCCGGGGTCGGGGCGGACCGCTCCTACGAGCAGTACTTC
CDR3aa: CASSAGVGADRSYEQYF

j_gene: TRBJ2-5
abundance: many
v_gene: TRBV4-1
d_gene: -
CDR3nt: TGCGCCAGCAGCCAAGATCTGGGTGAACCGGTCGAGACCCAGTACTTC
CDR3aa: CASSQDLGEPVETQYF

j_gene: TRBJ2-5
abundance: many
v_gene: TRBV3-1
d_gene: -
CDR3nt: TGTGCCAGCAGCCAAGTTCTCCGGGGGCATGAGCAAGAGACCCAGTACTTC
CDR3aa: CASSQVLRGHEQETQYF

j_gene: TRBJ2-2
abundance: -
v_gene: TRBV5-1
d_gene: TRBD2
CDR3nt: TGCGCCAGCAGCTTGGGAGGACTAGCGGCGAACACCGGGGAGCTGTTTTTT
CDR3aa: CASSLGGLAANTGELFF

j_gene: TRBJ1-1
abundance: few
v_gene: TRBV4-3
d_gene: -
CDR3nt: TGCGCCAGCAGCCACTTCCTGGGGAACACTGAAGCTTTCTTT
CDR3aa: CASSHFLGNTEAFF

j_gene: TRBJ2-1
abundance: many
v_gene: TRBV20-1
d_gene: -
CDR3nt: TGCAGTGCTAGAGTCGGAGGACACGGTGAGCAGTTCTTC
CDR3aa: CSARVGGHGEQFF

j_gene: TRBJ1-2
abundance: many
v_gene: TRBV12-3/TRBV12-4
d_gene: TRBD1
CDR3nt: TGTGCCAGCAGTTTAGCGGGACAGCGTGTTGGCTACACCTTC
CDR3aa: CASSLAGQRVGYTF

j_gene: TRBJ2-3
abundance: -
v_gene: TRBV6-1
d_gene: -
CDR3nt: TGTGCCAGCGCCACTTATACGCAGTATTTT
CDR3aa: CASATYTQYF

j_gene: TRBJ1-6
abundance: many
v_gene: TRBV15
d_gene: -
CDR3nt: TGTGCCACCAGCAGAGCGCAGTTGACAAATTCACCCCTCCACTTT
CDR3aa: CATSRAQLTNSPLHF

j_gene: TRBJ2-5
abundance: many
v_gene: TRBV18
d_gene: -
CDR3nt: TGTGCCAGCTCACCACAGGTTGGAGAGACCCAGTACTTC
CDR3aa: CASSPQVGETQYF

j_gene: TRBJ2-5
abundance: many
v_gene: TRBV20-1
d_gene: -
CDR3nt: TGCAGCAGTACACAAGAGACCCAGTACTTC
CDR3aa: CSSTQETQYF

j_gene: TRBJ2-5
abundance: many
v_gene: TRBV2
d_gene: TRBD2
CDR3nt: TGTGCCAGCAGTGGGATACTAGCGGGAGGAGGGGAGACCCAGTACTTC
CDR3aa: CASSGILAGGGETQYF

j_gene: TRBJ1-6
abundance: few
v_gene: TRBV14
d_gene: -
CDR3nt: TGTGCCAGCAGCCAAGATACAGTTTCACCCCTCCACTTT
CDR3aa: CASSQDTVSPLHF

j_gene: TRBJ1-1
abundance: -
v_gene: TRBV29-1
d_gene: -
CDR3nt: TGCAGCGTTATGACAGTCCAAGCTTTCTTT
CDR3aa: CSVMTVQAFF

j_gene: TRBJ1-4
abundance: few
v_gene: TRBV4-1
d_gene: -
CDR3nt: TGCGCCAGCAGCCAAGTTGGGGGCCTTTGGGAAAAACTGTTTTTT
CDR3aa: CASSQVGGLWEKLFF

j_gene: TRBJ1-4
abundance: -
v_gene: TRBV28
d_gene: -
CDR3nt: TGTGCTAGCAGTTTTCCAGGGGCGGTTAATGAAAAACTGTTTTTT
CDR3aa: CASSFPGAVNEKLFF

j_gene: TRBJ2-1
abundance: many
v_gene: TRBV11-2
d_gene: -
CDR3nt: TGTGCCAGCAGCTTAGAGCGTAACTTCTACAATGAGCAGTTCTTC
CDR3aa: CASSLERNFYNEQFF

j_gene: TRBJ2-1
abundance: -
v_gene: TRBV7-8
d_gene: -
CDR3nt: TGTGCCAGCAGCTTAGCCCGGACGTATTATGAGCAGTTCTTC
CDR3aa: CASSLARTYYEQFF

j_gene: TRBJ2-4
abundance: many
v_gene: TRBV28
d_gene: TRBD1
CDR3nt: TGTGCCAGCAGTCAGTTCCGGGACAGTGTTCTAGCCAAAAACATTCAGTACTTC
CDR3aa: CASSQFRDSVLAKNIQYF

j_gene: TRBJ2-7
abundance: many
v_gene: TRBV10-3
d_gene: -
CDR3nt: TGTGCCATCAGTGCCGAATCGACGCACTACGAGCAGTACTTC
CDR3aa: CAISAESTHYEQYF